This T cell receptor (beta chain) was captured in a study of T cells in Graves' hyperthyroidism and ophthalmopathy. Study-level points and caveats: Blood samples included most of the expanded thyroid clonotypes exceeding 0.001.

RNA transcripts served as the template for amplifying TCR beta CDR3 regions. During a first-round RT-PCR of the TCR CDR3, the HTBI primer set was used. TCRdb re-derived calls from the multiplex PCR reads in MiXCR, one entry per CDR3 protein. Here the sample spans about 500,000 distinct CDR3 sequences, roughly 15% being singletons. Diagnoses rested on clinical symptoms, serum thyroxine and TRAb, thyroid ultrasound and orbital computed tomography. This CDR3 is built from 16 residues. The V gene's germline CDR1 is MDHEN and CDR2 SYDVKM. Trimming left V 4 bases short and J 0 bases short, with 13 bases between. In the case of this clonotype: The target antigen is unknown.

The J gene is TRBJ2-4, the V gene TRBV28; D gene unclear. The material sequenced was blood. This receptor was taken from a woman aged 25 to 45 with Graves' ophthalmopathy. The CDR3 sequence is CASSSLTVLAKNIQYF. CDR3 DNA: TGTGCCAGCAGTTCCCTGACGGTGCTAGCCAAAAACATTCAGTACTTC.